This TCR beta chain came from a study of CD8 T cells in ankylosing spondylitis. General study findings and limits: According to the report, clones linked to the disease were significantly enriched in matched synovial fluid samples taken from ankylosing spondylitis patients. Clones that were linked to disease were CD8+ and were relatively rare in peripheral blood. Under 10 highly homologous variants formed a TCR beta motif that appeared characteristic of ankylosing spondylitis blood.

This clonotype came up a few times. Its antigen is not identified. CDR3 length: 14 amino acids. The junction had 5 bases not matched to a gene; V was cut back by 3 bases and J by 3 bases. Germline assignment: CDR1 SGHRS and CDR2 YFSETQ. TCRdb called the 5' RACE reads again in MiXCR, with one record for every CDR3 protein. The table lists some 800,000 distinct CDR3 sequences, 12% of them singletons. The gene calls are TRBV5-1 and TRBJ1-2; TRBD1 aligns across 7 bases. Sequenced input: blood, either unsorted or a sorted T cell fraction (not recorded which). The origin of this receptor is a male donor with ankylosing spondylitis. Here the CDR3 reads CASSSQGRDYGYTF. The CDR3, as DNA: TGCGCCAGCAGCTCACAGGGGAGGGACTATGGCTACACCTTC.